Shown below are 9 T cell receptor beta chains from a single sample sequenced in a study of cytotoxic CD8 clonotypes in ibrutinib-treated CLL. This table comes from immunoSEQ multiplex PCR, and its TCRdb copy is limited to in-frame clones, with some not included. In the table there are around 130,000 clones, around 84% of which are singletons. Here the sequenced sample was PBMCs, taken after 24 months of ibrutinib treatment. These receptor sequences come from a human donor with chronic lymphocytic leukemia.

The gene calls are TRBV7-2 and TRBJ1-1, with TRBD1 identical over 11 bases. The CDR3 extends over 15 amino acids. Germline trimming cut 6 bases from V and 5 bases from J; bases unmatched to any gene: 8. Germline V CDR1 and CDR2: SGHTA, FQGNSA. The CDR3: CASRPGQGGLTEAFF. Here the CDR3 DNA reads TGTGCCAGCAGACCGGGACAGGGGGGATTAACTGAAGCTTTCTTT.

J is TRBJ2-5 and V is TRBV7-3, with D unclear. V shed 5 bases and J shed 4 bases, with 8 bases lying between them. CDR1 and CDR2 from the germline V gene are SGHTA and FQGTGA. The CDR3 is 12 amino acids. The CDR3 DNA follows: TGTGCCAGCAGCCCCACCGGAGAGACCCAGTACTTC. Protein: CASSPTGETQYF.

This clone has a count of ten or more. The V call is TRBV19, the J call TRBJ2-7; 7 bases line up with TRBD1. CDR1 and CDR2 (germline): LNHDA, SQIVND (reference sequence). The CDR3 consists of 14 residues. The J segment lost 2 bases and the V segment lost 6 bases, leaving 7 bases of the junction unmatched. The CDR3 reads CASSPGQVTYEQYF. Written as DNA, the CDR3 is TGTGCCAGTAGCCCCGGACAGGTGACCTACGAGCAGTACTTC. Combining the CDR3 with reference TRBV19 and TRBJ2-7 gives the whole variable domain DGGITQSPKYLFRKEGQNVTLSCEQNLNHDAMYWYRQDPGQGLRLIYYSQIVNDFQKGDIAEGYSVSREKKESFPLTVTSAQKNPTAFYLCASSPGQVTYEQYFGPGTRLTVT.

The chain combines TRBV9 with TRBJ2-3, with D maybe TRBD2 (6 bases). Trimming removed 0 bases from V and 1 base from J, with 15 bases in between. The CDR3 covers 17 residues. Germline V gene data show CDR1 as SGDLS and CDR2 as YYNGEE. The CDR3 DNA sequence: TGTGCCAGCAGCGTAGGCGCGGGGCCGCCCGGCACAGATACGCAGTATTTT. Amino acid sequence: CASSVGAGPPGTDTQYF.

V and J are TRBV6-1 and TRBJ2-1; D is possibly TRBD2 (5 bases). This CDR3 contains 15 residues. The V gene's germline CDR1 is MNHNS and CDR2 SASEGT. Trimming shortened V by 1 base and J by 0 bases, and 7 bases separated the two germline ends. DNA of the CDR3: TGTGCCAGCAGTGAAGAAGGGAGCTCCTACAATGAGCAGTTCTTC. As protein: CASSEEGSSYNEQFF.

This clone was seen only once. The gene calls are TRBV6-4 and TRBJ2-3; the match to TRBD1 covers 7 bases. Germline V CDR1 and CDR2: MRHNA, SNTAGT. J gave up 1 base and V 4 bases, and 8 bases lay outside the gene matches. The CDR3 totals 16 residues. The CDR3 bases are TGTGCCAGCAGTGCTCGACAGGGAATGGGCACAGATACGCAGTATTTT. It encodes CASSARQGMGTDTQYF.

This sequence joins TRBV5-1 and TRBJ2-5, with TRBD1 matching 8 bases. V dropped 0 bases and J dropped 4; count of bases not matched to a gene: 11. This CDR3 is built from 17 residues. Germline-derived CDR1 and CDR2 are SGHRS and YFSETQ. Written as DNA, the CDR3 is TGCGCCAGCAGCTTGGGACAGGGGAATATAGGTGGAGAGACCCAGTACTTC. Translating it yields CASSLGQGNIGGETQYF.

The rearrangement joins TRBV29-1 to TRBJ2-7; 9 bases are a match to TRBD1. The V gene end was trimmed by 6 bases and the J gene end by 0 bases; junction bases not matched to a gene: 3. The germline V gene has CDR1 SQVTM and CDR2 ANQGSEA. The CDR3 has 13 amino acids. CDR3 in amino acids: CSVTGGVSYEQYF. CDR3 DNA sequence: TGCAGCGTGACAGGGGGGGTCTCCTACGAGCAGTACTTC.

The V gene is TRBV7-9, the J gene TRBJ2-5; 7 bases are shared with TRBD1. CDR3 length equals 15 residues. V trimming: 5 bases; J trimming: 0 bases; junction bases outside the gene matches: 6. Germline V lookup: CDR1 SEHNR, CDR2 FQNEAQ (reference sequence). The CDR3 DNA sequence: TGTGCCAGCAGCACCCGGACAGGCCACCAAGAGACCCAGTACTTC. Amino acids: CASSTRTGHQETQYF.